What follows are 26 T cell receptor beta chains derived from one specimen sequenced in a study of shared clonotypes between healthy human individuals. Profiled with immunoSEQ multiplex PCR; TCRdb holds only in-frame clones, not every one. The data hold 520,000 or so clones, with 79% observed a single time. Sequencing was performed on PBMCs. These receptors all stem from a woman aged 40 to 50 in good health. Some clones in this sample may be carry-over from other donors' samples.

This chain joins TRBV2 and TRBJ2-2; 7 bases are a match to TRBD2. After removal of 4 bases from V and 3 bases from J, the junction contained 2 bases not matched to a gene. This CDR3 is 14 amino acids long. Germline loops: CDR1 SNHLY, CDR2 FYNNEI. CDR3 residues: CASSGLAYTGELFF. In nucleotides, the CDR3 is TGTGCCAGCAGTGGACTAGCTTACACCGGGGAGCTGTTTTTT.

This clone was seen only a few times. This rearrangement joins TRBV29-1 to TRBJ2-4, with D perhaps matching TRBD1 (6 bases). Germline V CDR1 and CDR2: SQVTM, ANQGSEA. V was clipped by 4 bases and J by 4 bases, with 11 bases between them. The CDR3 sequence is 13 residues long. The CDR3 DNA reads TGCAGCGTTGGAGGGGGACCAAAAAACATTCAGTACTTC. Translated: CSVGGGPKNIQYF.

The chain links TRBV7-6 to TRBJ1-4, with 8 bases lining up with TRBD1. From germline, CDR1 is SGHVS and CDR2 FNYEAQ. This CDR3 spans 15 amino acids. V lost 1 base, J lost 5 bases, and 3 bases stayed unmatched. The CDR3 DNA is TGTGCCAGCAGCTTAGGACAGGGGAAGAATGAAAAACTGTTTTTT. Protein: CASSLGQGKNEKLFF.

The chain uses TRBV10-3 and TRBJ2-4; 7 bases agree with TRBD1. The CDR3 spans 17 residues. Trimming cost V 3 bases and J 8 bases; bases outside gene matches: 16. Germline-derived CDR1 and CDR2 are ENHRY and SYGVKD. CDR3 in amino acids: CAISDPRPNRGSHIQYF. The CDR3 DNA follows: TGTGCCATCAGTGATCCGAGACCAAACAGGGGATCCCACATTCAGTACTTC.

V and J are TRBV28 and TRBJ2-3, with a weak D call TRBD2 (5 bases). Germline CDR1 MDHEN, CDR2 SYDVKM. The CDR3 extends over 13 amino acids. The V gene lost 6 bases and the J gene lost 4 bases, with 11 bases spanning the gap. The CDR3 DNA sequence: TGTGCCAGCAGGTTCACCGGGGCAGATACGCAGTATTTT. It codes for CASRFTGADTQYF.

This clone was observed a handful of times. The chain uses TRBV2 and TRBJ2-2, with D unresolved. Between the trimmed V and J ends, which lost 4 bases and 7 bases, there was a span of 13 bases. Germline assignment: CDR1 SNHLY and CDR2 FYNNEI. The CDR3 extends over 14 amino acids. The CDR3 is CASSARPRGGELFF. The CDR3 coding sequence is TGTGCCAGCAGTGCCCGCCCCCGCGGCGGGGAGCTGTTTTTT.

The V and J genes are TRBV6-5 and TRBJ2-7, with 12 nucleotides matching TRBD2. Germline CDR1 is MNHEY and CDR2 is SVGAGI. V shed 5 bases and J 5 bases; nucleotides not matched to a gene: 7. The length of the CDR3 is 15 residues. CDR3 DNA: TGTGCCAGCAGTCCTAGCGGGAGGGATTCGGACGAGCAGTACTTC. It yields the protein CASSPSGRDSDEQYF.

About this clone: The sample holds other DNA sequences that translate to the same CDR3. This chain connects TRBV18 to TRBJ2-3; possible D gene TRBD2, 5 bases. The CDR3 runs to 14 residues. Germline CDR1 is KGHSH and CDR2 is LQKENI. Trimming stripped 2 bases from V and 1 base from J, with 7 bases between. The CDR3: CASSPAAGTDTQYF. The CDR3 bases are TGTGCCAGCTCACCAGCAGCGGGCACAGATACGCAGTATTTT.

The chain is built from TRBV5-1 and TRBJ2-1, with D hard to call. The V gene lost 0 bases and the J gene lost 4 bases, with 8 bases spanning the gap. The CDR3 extends over 14 amino acids. Germline-derived CDR1 and CDR2 are SGHRS and YFSETQ. CDR3 region: CASSLGPLYNEQFF. In DNA, the CDR3 is TGCGCCAGCAGCTTGGGACCCTTATACAATGAGCAGTTCTTC.

The count of this clone is one. The chain links TRBV18 to TRBJ2-1, with D unresolved. CDR1 is KGHSH, CDR2 LQKENI, per germline. V dropped 2 bases and J dropped 0 bases, with 11 bases sitting between them. This CDR3 spans 16 amino acids. Written as DNA, the CDR3 is TGTGCCAGCTCACCAAACGGCCTGAGCTCCTACAATGAGCAGTTCTTC. This translates into CASSPNGLSSYNEQFF.

The chain couples TRBV30 to TRBJ2-7; tentatively, D is TRBD1 (6 bases). V was trimmed by 2 bases and J by 9 bases, leaving 17 bases between them. CDR3 length: 13 residues. CDR1 GTSNPN and CDR2 SVGIG come from the germline V gene (reference sequence). The CDR3 loop is CAWSSDSRGRQYF. In DNA, the CDR3 is TGTGCCTGGAGTTCGGACAGTCGAGGAAGGCAGTACTTC.

The V call is TRBV4-3, the J call TRBJ2-7; 8 bases are a match to TRBD1. The trim removed 1 base at V and 4 bases at J, leaving 6 bases unmatched. This CDR3 is built from 15 residues. Germline CDR1 is LGHNA and CDR2 is YSLEER. The CDR3 DNA follows: TGCGCCAGCAGCCAAGCGGCAGGGGGCGGGTACGAGCAGTACTTC. As protein: CASSQAAGGGYEQYF.

This clone was counted once. The V gene is TRBV7-2, the J gene TRBJ2-7; a possible D gene is TRBD2 (7 bases). Between the trimmed V and J ends, which lost 2 bases and 2 bases, there was a span of 16 bases. The CDR3 extends over 16 amino acids. The germline CDR1 and CDR2 sequences are SGHTA and FQGNSA. In nucleotides, the CDR3 is TGTGCCAGCAGCTTACAGGGAGGGGGAGGGCCCTACGAGCAGTACTTC. As protein: CASSLQGGGGPYEQYF.

The chain is built from TRBV28 and TRBJ1-1; D is unclear. Germline-derived CDR1 and CDR2 are MDHEN and SYDVKM. This CDR3 spans 13 amino acids. The V gene lost 6 bases and the J gene lost 4 bases, with 12 bases spanning the gap. The CDR3 reads CASSPPGSTEAFF. In DNA form, the CDR3 reads TGTGCCAGCAGCCCTCCGGGGAGCACTGAAGCTTTCTTT. Together with reference TRBV28 and TRBJ1-1, the CDR3 gives the full variable domain: DVKVTQSSRYLVKRTGEKVFLECVQDMDHENMFWYRQDPGLGLRLIYFSYDVKMKEKGDIPEGYSVSREKKERFSLILESASTNQTSMYLCASSPPGSTEAFFGQGTRLTVV.

This clone occurred once. The chain uses TRBV19 and TRBJ2-7; 8 positions match TRBD2. The CDR3 is 17 amino acids. Germline assignment: CDR1 LNHDA and CDR2 SQIVND (reference sequence). V lost 5 bases to trimming and J lost 3 bases; unmatched junction nucleotides: 15. The CDR3 spells CASSRHQAGEVGYEQYF. In nucleotides, the CDR3 is TGTGCCAGTAGTCGACACCAAGCGGGAGAGGTCGGCTACGAGCAGTACTTC.

This clone is a singleton in its sample. The CDR3 DNA sequence: TGCGCCAGCAGCTTGCCAGGGACCTCCTACGAGCAGTACTTC. Residues: CASSLPGTSYEQYF. The chain employs TRBV5-1 and TRBJ2-7; D is perhaps TRBD1 or TRBD2 (5 bases each). CDR3 length: 14 residues. Germline V gives CDR1 SGHRS, CDR2 YFSETQ. Trimming shortened V by 1 base and J by 0 bases, and 8 bases separated the two germline ends.

The rearrangement uses TRBV6-4 and TRBJ2-7; 7 bases align to TRBD1. Germline values: CDR1 MRHNA, CDR2 SNTAGT. The CDR3 is 14 residues long. J lost 3 bases, V lost 9 bases, and 11 bases had no gene match. The CDR3 bases are TGTGCCAGTAATCAGGGGGTCTTACTCTACGAGCAGTACTTC. Translating it yields CASNQGVLLYEQYF.

This clone was seen a single time. This probably arose from a read error, given a far larger clone one base away. This rearrangement joins TRBV7-2 to TRBJ2-1; D unclear. The V gene's germline CDR1 is SGHTA and CDR2 FQGNSA. V lost 7 bases and J 3 bases, leaving 4 bases between the germline ends. The CDR3 covers 11 residues. The DNA of the CDR3 is TGTGCCAGCACCTTCTACAATGAGCAGTTCTTC. This codes for CASTFYNEQFF.

The V gene is TRBV28, the J gene TRBJ2-3; 7 bases are a match to TRBD1. J gave up 5 bases and V 5 bases, and 7 bases lay outside the gene matches. Germline V lookup: CDR1 MDHEN, CDR2 SYDVKM. The CDR3 loop spans 14 amino acids. The CDR3 loop reads CASSQRGRRDTQYF. For the CDR3, the DNA is TGTGCCAGCAGTCAAAGGGGGCGCAGAGATACGCAGTATTTT. The full variable domain, rest sourced from reference TRBV28 and TRBJ2-3, is DVKVTQSSRYLVKRTGEKVFLECVQDMDHENMFWYRQDPGLGLRLIYFSYDVKMKEKGDIPEGYSVSREKKERFSLILESASTNQTSMYLCASSQRGRRDTQYFGPGTRLTVL.

Ten or more counts support this clone. The genes are TRBV9 and TRBJ2-3; maybe TRBD1 (5 bases). Germline V gene sequence: CDR1 SGDLS, CDR2 YYNGEE. Trimming took 3 bases from V and 0 from J, leaving 11 bases between them. The CDR3 has 15 residues. The CDR3 bases are TGTGCCAGCAGCGCAAGACAGATAAGCACAGATACGCAGTATTTT. Encoded protein: CASSARQISTDTQYF.

This clone was counted a single time. The junction differs from germline at one of its ends, possibly a read error. V usage is TRBV2 and J usage is TRBJ2-7; no clear D gene. The CDR3 length is 14 residues. Germline V gives CDR1 SNHLY, CDR2 FYNNEI. Here the CDR3 reads CASSGSQRVAESRF. In DNA form, the CDR3 reads TGTGCCAGCAGTGGGAGTCAAAGGGTGGCAGAATCGAGATTC.

This clone has only a few counts. V is TRBV6-1 and J is TRBJ2-7, with D tentatively TRBD2 (6 bases). The CDR3 is 14 residues long. Trimming took off 2 bases at V and 2 bases at J, with 10 bases between the two ends. The V gene's germline CDR1 is MNHNS and CDR2 SASEGT. CDR3 DNA sequence: TGTGCCAGCAGTGAAAAGGAGGGACCCTACGAGCAGTACTTC. Protein sequence: CASSEKEGPYEQYF.

The chain links TRBV6-5 to TRBJ1-2; the D gene is possibly TRBD1 (5 bases). CDR3 length equals 13 residues. Per germline, CDR1 MNHEY and CDR2 SVGAGI. The V gene lost 4 bases and the J gene lost 8 bases, with 14 bases spanning the gap. The CDR3, as DNA: TGTGCCAGCAGTTCCGGAAGGGGTGGCGGCTACACCTTC. Residues: CASSSGRGGGYTF.

V usage is TRBV7-6 and J usage is TRBJ2-7; D not resolved. The CDR3 contains 12 residues. The V end was cut by 4 bases, the J end by 0 bases, with 4 bases between. The V gene's germline CDR1 is SGHVS and CDR2 FNYEAQ. CDR3: CASSSYSYEQYF. CDR3 bases: TGTGCCAGCAGCTCATACTCCTACGAGCAGTACTTC.

The J gene is TRBJ2-2, the V gene TRBV28; D is unresolved. CDR1 and CDR2 from the germline V gene are MDHEN and SYDVKM. There are 15 residues in the CDR3. V shed 1 base and J shed 1 base, with 7 bases lying between them. CDR3 in DNA: TGTGCCAGCAGTTTATTGTCCCAGAACACCGGGGAGCTGTTTTTT. The encoded protein is CASSLLSQNTGELFF.

Of note for this clone: An end of the junction does not agree with germline; a read error may underlie this. This chain links TRBV10-2 with TRBJ1-1, with D possibly TRBD1 on 5 matching bases. The V gene's germline CDR1 is WSHSY and CDR2 SAAADI. The length of the CDR3 is 17 residues. CDR3 region: CASSESVGPGPNSEAFF. As DNA, the CDR3 is TGCGCCAGCAGTGAGTCGGTAGGGCCGGGGCCGAACAGTGAAGCTTTCTTT.